The 14 T cell receptor beta chains presented below share a single source sample, sequenced in a study of molecular identifiers for immune sequencing clone quantification. TCRdb recomputed calls from the PCR reads with MiXCR, one row per CDR3 protein. The table lists 90,000 to 120,000 distinct CDR3 sequences, roughly 34% of them singletons. Sample: naive CD8+ T cells from blood, with Jurkat cell RNA spiked in. Sample subset: FACS-sorted CD8+CD4-CCR7+CD45RA+ naive T cells. These TCRs come from a human donor in good health. Some libraries in this study had Jurkat cell RNA spiked in.

This clonotype has at least ten counts. The rearrangement links TRBV7-3 to TRBJ2-7; 13 bases agree with TRBD2. This CDR3 is built from 14 residues. J gave up 5 bases and V 5 bases, and 3 bases lay outside the gene matches. Germline loops: CDR1 SGHTA, CDR2 FQGTGA. CDR3 residues: CASSQGLAGDEQYF. As DNA, the CDR3 is TGTGCCAGCAGCCAAGGACTAGCGGGAGACGAGCAGTACTTC.

The chain combines TRBV6-2 or TRBV6-3 with TRBJ2-3, with D perhaps matching TRBD2 (6 bases). The V end was cut by 6 bases, the J end by 2 bases, with 12 bases between. The CDR3 is 14 amino acids. CDR1 is MNHEY, CDR2 SVGEGT, per germline. The CDR3, as DNA: TGTGCCAGCAGAGAGCGGGCGTTCACAGATACGCAGTATTTT. It specifies CASRERAFTDTQYF.

The chain carries TRBV2 and TRBJ2-3, with 12 bases identical to TRBD1. V shed 1 base and J 6 bases; nucleotides not matched to a gene: 5. Germline V lookup: CDR1 SNHLY, CDR2 FYNNEI. This CDR3 has 16 residues. This CDR3 reads CASSEVGQGARDTQYF. The DNA of the CDR3 is TGTGCCAGCAGTGAAGTGGGACAGGGGGCGAGGGATACGCAGTATTTT.

The table lists this clonotype with many counts. V and J are TRBV13 and TRBJ2-7; no definite D call. CDR1 is PRHDT and CDR2 is FYEKMQ in the germline V gene (reference sequence). Between the trimmed V and J ends, which lost 1 base and 6 bases, there was a span of 10 bases. The CDR3 consists of 13 residues. DNA of the CDR3: TGTGCCAGCAGCTTAGCGCCCCCCTCCGAGCAGTACTTC. This sequence encodes CASSLAPPSEQYF.

This clonotype was seen a single time. The junction shows a germline mismatch at one end, possibly a read error. Written as DNA, the CDR3 is TGTGCCATCAGCTGGGGACTAGCGGGAGACACAGATACGCAGTATTTT. It translates to CAISWGLAGDTDTQYF. V gene TRBV11-2 combines with J gene TRBJ2-3, with 14 bases that match TRBD2. This CDR3 has 16 residues. Germline V gene data show CDR1 as SGHAT and CDR2 as FQNNGV.

The rearrangement links TRBV27 to TRBJ2-1; D not resolved. This CDR3 region has 13 residues. From germline, CDR1 is MNHEY and CDR2 SMNVEV (reference sequence). The V gene lost 5 bases and the J gene lost 7 bases, with 12 bases spanning the gap. The chain's CDR3 is CASSPAAQNEQFF. DNA of the CDR3: TGTGCCAGCAGTCCCGCGGCACAGAATGAGCAGTTCTTC.

This chain joins TRBV5-4 and TRBJ2-5, with no clear D. V was pared by 2 bases and J by 0 bases, with 8 bases between. This CDR3 comprises 14 residues. CDR1 and CDR2 (germline): SGHNT, YYREEE (reference sequence). CDR3 sequence reads: CASSFGVDQETQYF. CDR3 in DNA: TGTGCCAGCAGCTTTGGGGTGGACCAAGAGACCCAGTACTTC.

This clonotype was picked up a small number of times. At one of its ends the junction is not consistent with the germline gene, which may arise from a read error. The CDR3 reads CASSLDGGRGMNQPQHF. The CDR3 DNA sequence: TGTGCCAGCAGCTTGGACGGGGGTAGAGGTATGAATCAGCCCCAGCATTTT. The chain has TRBV5-3 and TRBJ1-5, with D perhaps TRBD1 (5 bases). TRBV5-3 is labeled an ORF, and its function is uncertain. CDR3 length equals 17 residues.

This clonotype was recorded at least ten times. The V gene is TRBV28, the J gene TRBJ2-7, with 7 nucleotides matching TRBD1. This CDR3 is 13 amino acids long. CDR1 and CDR2 (germline): MDHEN, SYDVKM. Losses at the gene ends were 6 bases for V and 3 bases for J; bases not matched to a gene: 5. The CDR3 is CASSDRALYEQYF. The CDR3, as DNA: TGTGCCAGCAGCGACAGGGCCCTCTACGAGCAGTACTTC.

The chain links TRBV12-3 or TRBV12-4 to TRBJ2-3; D not certain. CDR3 size: 12 residues. V lost 10 bases and J 2 bases, leaving 10 bases between the germline ends. This chain's CDR3 is CATGAPTDTQYF. CDR3 in DNA: TGTGCCACGGGCGCCCCCACAGATACGCAGTATTTT.

This clonotype has a single count. A much larger clone lies a single base off, so this may be a read error. Here the CDR3 omits its conserved ending phenylalanine or tryptophan, so a read error is the likely source. V and J are TRBV4-1 and TRBJ1-1; D is unresolved. Germline V gives CDR1 MGHRA, CDR2 YSYEKL. The CDR3 has 14 amino acids. V lost 4 bases, J lost 4 bases, and 13 bases lay in between. The CDR3 DNA follows: TGCGCCAGCAGCCTGCTGACAATTACCACTGAAGCTTTCTAT. Residues: CASSLLTITTEAFY.

This clonotype occurred many times. The chain couples TRBV10-3 to TRBJ2-3; the D gene is possibly TRBD1 (5 bases). CDR1 is ENHRY, CDR2 SYGVKD, per germline. V was cut by 2 bases and J by 0 bases, with 12 bases left in between. This CDR3 has 16 amino acids. The CDR3 bases are TGTGCCATCAGTGAGGTGACAGAATCTAGCACAGATACGCAGTATTTT. Its translation: CAISEVTESSTDTQYF.

This clonotype has a count of ten or more. This chain uses TRBV28 with TRBJ2-3; D is possibly TRBD2 (6 bases). The CDR3 is made up of 16 amino acids. Germline V lookup: CDR1 MDHEN, CDR2 SYDVKM. Trimming cost V 5 bases and J 2 bases, with 17 bases left between them. CDR3 sequence: CASSPWRAGPTDTQYF. The CDR3 nucleotides read TGTGCCAGCAGTCCCTGGAGAGCGGGCCCCACAGATACGCAGTATTTT.

This clonotype has more than one count but fewer than ten. One end of the junction varies from germline; a read error may be responsible. The V call is TRBV12-3 or TRBV12-4, the J call TRBJ2-7, with D uncertain. This CDR3 contains 11 residues. The CDR3 bases are TGTGCCAGCAGTTTTTCGTACGAGCGGTACTTC. It translates to CASSFSYERYF.